The TCR beta chain under discussion was sequenced for a study of cytomegalovirus exposure and HLA in healthy donors. Trimming cost V 8 bases and J 2 bases; bases outside gene matches: 7. Germline V lookup: CDR1 MNHEY, CDR2 SVGAGI. The CDR3 spans 15 residues. Vbeta (60) and Jbeta (13) primers were used in the PCR. TCRdb's copy holds only in-frame clones and misses some; the assay was immunoSEQ multiplex PCR. Of more than 90,000 clones listed, 60% to 80% are singletons. The V call is TRBV6-5, the J call TRBJ2-3; 10 bases match TRBD2. Sequencing was done on a sample of PBMCs. This TCR came from a female donor in good health and CMV-seronegative. The CDR3 loop is CASSKLAGYTDTQYF. CDR3 coding DNA: TGTGCCAGCTCAAAACTAGCGGGGTACACAGATACGCAGTATTTT.